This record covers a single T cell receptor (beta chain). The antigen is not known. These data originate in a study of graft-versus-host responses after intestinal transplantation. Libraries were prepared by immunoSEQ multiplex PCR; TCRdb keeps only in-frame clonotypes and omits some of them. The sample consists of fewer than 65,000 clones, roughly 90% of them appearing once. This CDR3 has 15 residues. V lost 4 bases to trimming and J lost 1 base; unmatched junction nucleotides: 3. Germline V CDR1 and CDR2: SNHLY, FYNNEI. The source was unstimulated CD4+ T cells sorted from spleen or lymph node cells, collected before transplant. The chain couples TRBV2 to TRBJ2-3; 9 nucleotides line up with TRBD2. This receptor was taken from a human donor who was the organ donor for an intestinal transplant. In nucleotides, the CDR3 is TGTGCCAGCAGTGGACTAGCGGAACGCACAGATACGCAGTATTTT. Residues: CASSGLAERTDTQYF.